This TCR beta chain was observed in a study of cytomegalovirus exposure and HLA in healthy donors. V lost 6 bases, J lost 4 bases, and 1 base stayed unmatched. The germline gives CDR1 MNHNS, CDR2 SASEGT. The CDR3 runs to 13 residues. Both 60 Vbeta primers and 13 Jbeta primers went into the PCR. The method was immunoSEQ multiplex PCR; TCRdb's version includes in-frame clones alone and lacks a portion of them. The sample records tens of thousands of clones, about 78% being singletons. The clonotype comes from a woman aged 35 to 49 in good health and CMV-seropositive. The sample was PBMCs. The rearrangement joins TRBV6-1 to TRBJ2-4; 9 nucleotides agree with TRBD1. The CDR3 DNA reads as TGTGCCAGCAGAGGACAGGGGAAAAACATTCAGTACTTC. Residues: CASRGQGKNIQYF.